This T cell receptor (beta chain) was recovered during a study of T-cell memory formation after mild COVID-19. Study-level information: Clustering of TCRs was largely donor specific.

Study conclusions and caveats: Clonal second-wave expansions that peaked on day 37 had unconfirmed SARS-CoV-2 specificity. Contracting clones from day 15 to 85 had balanced CD4/CD8; later expanders favoured CD4+.

MiXCR was run by TCRdb on the 5' RACE reads, yielding one entry per CDR3 protein. The repertoire holds more than 400,000 distinct CDR3 sequences, with approximately 18% as singletons. V trimming: 1 base; J trimming: 5 bases; junction bases outside the gene matches: 5. CDR3 length equals 15 residues. A remark on this clonotype: What it binds is not known.

The specimen was PBMCs or a T cell subset sorted from them (not recorded which). The source is an adult woman who had mild COVID-19 (a few samples of this study predate the infection). Cell type and time point are not known. The chain links TRBV12-3 or TRBV12-4 to TRBJ1-1; TRBD1 matches 9 bases. The CDR3 loop is CASSLGTGVWTEAFF. CDR3 bases: TGTGCCAGCAGTTTAGGGACAGGGGTATGGACTGAAGCTTTCTTT.